This TCR beta chain was identified during a study of cytomegalovirus exposure and HLA in healthy donors. About the research overall: Early on, a data release was issued that held about 85 million unique TCRs from HLA-typed donors. The study, taken as a whole, reports: What was likely a sequencing artifact was a cluster of highly shared sequence variants.

This clone was seen only a few times. Its antigen is still unknown. V lost 6 bases and J lost 4; bases outside the gene matches: 4. The CDR3 contains 13 residues. Germline assignment: CDR1 MNHNS and CDR2 SASEGT. PCR employed 60 Vbeta and 13 Jbeta primers. Per the original methods: In a later analysis, of roughly 83 million unique beta chains, roughly 10 million appeared in at least two donors. TCRdb's table, derived via immunoSEQ multiplex PCR, lists solely in-frame clones and lacks some. V and J calls and clone size are those listed in that table; D and trimming were worked out from the DNA. The table includes 95,000 to 150,000 clones, about 80% detected once.

The chain has TRBV6-1 and TRBJ2-5; 8 bases match TRBD1. This sequence originates from a female donor in good health and CMV-seropositive. Specimen: PBMCs. The CDR3 region has the DNA TGTGCCAGCAGGAGGACAGGGCTAGAGACCCAGTACTTC. Residues: CASRRTGLETQYF.